A single sample is the source of the 24 T cell receptor beta chains below, sequenced in a study of response to subunit inactivated influenza vaccine. One entry per CDR3 protein, called by TCRdb with MiXCR from the RT-PCR reads. This sample carries more than 450,000 distinct CDR3 sequences, 12% of them seen once, and the ten largest clones take approximately 10%. The material sequenced was PBMCs from blood, taken on the day of vaccination. The source of these receptors is a man aged 50-60 years who received an inactivated influenza vaccine.

This chain uses TRBV3-1 with TRBJ2-1, with D unclear. Germline CDR1 LGHDT, CDR2 YNNKEL (reference sequence). Between the trimmed V and J ends, which lost 0 bases and 3 bases, there was a span of 12 bases. The CDR3 is 16 residues long. The CDR3 loop reads CASSQDLARFYNEQFF. The CDR3 DNA follows: TGTGCCAGCAGCCAAGATTTGGCCAGATTCTACAATGAGCAGTTCTTC.

The chain recombines TRBV5-1 with TRBJ1-1; D possibly corresponds to TRBD1 (6 bases). CDR1 and CDR2 (germline): SGHRS, YFSETQ. This CDR3 is built from 15 residues. V lost 5 bases, J lost 1 base, and 15 bases lay in between. The CDR3 DNA follows: TGCGCCAGCAGTCAGGCAAGGGGGAAGAACACTGAAGCTTTCTTT. This translates into CASSQARGKNTEAFF.

The gene calls are TRBV7-8 and TRBJ2-7; 7 bases map to TRBD1. The CDR3 is 14 residues long. Germline V gene sequence: CDR1 SGHVS, CDR2 FQNEAQ. J lost 3 bases, V lost 5 bases, and 7 bases had no gene match. The chain's CDR3 is CASSITRDSYEQYF. The CDR3 nucleotides read TGTGCCAGCAGCATAACACGGGACAGCTACGAGCAGTACTTC.

This clonotype was seen a few times. J is TRBJ2-1 and V is TRBV4-2; TRBD2 aligns across 15 bases. J lost 6 bases, V lost 1 base, and 10 bases had no gene match. CDR1 LGHNA and CDR2 YNFKEQ come from the germline V gene. This CDR3 is built from 19 residues. The CDR3 loop reads CASSQALVRGLAGGNEQFF. Here the CDR3 DNA reads TGTGCCAGCAGCCAAGCCCTCGTCCGGGGACTAGCGGGGGGCAATGAGCAGTTCTTC.

This clonotype has only a few counts. The V gene is TRBV12-3 or TRBV12-4, the J gene TRBJ2-1, with no clear D. The CDR3 is 11 residues long. Trimming cost V 8 bases and J 7 bases, with 9 bases left between them. The CDR3 coding sequence is TGTGCCAGCGACCTCGGGAATGAGCAGTTCTTC. Translating it yields CASDLGNEQFF.

The chain uses TRBV3-1 and TRBJ2-5; D is ambiguous. There are 15 residues in the CDR3. Germline V gives CDR1 LGHDT, CDR2 YNNKEL (reference sequence). The germline V and J ends were trimmed by 2 bases and 2 bases, with 12 bases remaining between them. The CDR3 protein is CASSQQVRSQETQYF. The CDR3 DNA reads as TGTGCCAGCAGCCAACAGGTCCGGAGTCAAGAGACCCAGTACTTC.

In this sample, this clonotype turned up a few times. The rearrangement joins TRBV30 to TRBJ2-3; the D gene is possibly TRBD2 (6 bases). The V end lost 3 bases, the J end lost 5 bases, and 12 bases lay between the germline ends. The CDR3 consists of 13 residues. Germline V gene lookup returns CDR1 GTSNPN and CDR2 SVGIG (reference sequence). CDR3 region: CAWSQLGGDTQYF. CDR3 in DNA: TGTGCCTGGAGCCAACTGGGGGGAGATACGCAGTATTTT. The full variable domain, its missing parts supplied by reference TRBV30 and TRBJ2-3, is SQTIHQWPATLVQPVGSPLSLECTVEGTSNPNLYWYRQAAGRGLQLLFYSVGIGQISSEVPQNLSASRPQDRQFILSSKKLLLSDSGFYLCAWSQLGGDTQYFGPGTRLTVL.

This clonotype was seen a few times. The chain links TRBV4-1 to TRBJ2-1, with 15 bases matching TRBD2. In germline, CDR1 is MGHRA, CDR2 YSYEKL. With 5 bases clipped from V and 6 bases from J, the junction kept 2 bases outside the gene matches. The CDR3 covers 15 residues. The CDR3 reads CASSWTSGGANEQFF. The CDR3 nucleotides read TGCGCCAGCAGCTGGACTAGCGGGGGGGCCAATGAGCAGTTCTTC.

The genes are TRBV5-1 and TRBJ2-5; no clear D gene. CDR3 length equals 13 residues. CDR1 is SGHRS and CDR2 is YFSETQ in the germline V gene. With 4 bases removed from V and 4 bases from J, the gap between germline ends came to 11 bases. CDR3 loop: CASSRTMGETQYF. In nucleotides, the CDR3 is TGCGCCAGCAGCCGGACCATGGGAGAGACCCAGTACTTC.

This clonotype was seen repeatedly, ten times or more. The chain carries TRBV6-5 and TRBJ2-1; TRBD1 is a possible D gene (6 bases). With 2 bases removed from V and 2 bases from J, the gap between germline ends came to 10 bases. Germline V CDR1 and CDR2: MNHEY, SVGAGI. The CDR3 has 15 amino acids. The CDR3 loop reads CASSYEGDAYNEQFF. The CDR3 bases are TGTGCCAGCAGTTACGAGGGGGACGCCTACAATGAGCAGTTCTTC.

This clonotype came up a few times. The chain recombines TRBV4-3 with TRBJ2-5; either TRBD1 or TRBD2 may supply D (5 bases each). Germline V CDR1 and CDR2: LGHNA, YSLEER. V shed 0 bases and J shed 1 base, with 12 bases lying between them. The CDR3 extends over 16 amino acids. The CDR3 here is CASSQDRFGGQETQYF. The CDR3 DNA reads as TGCGCCAGCAGCCAAGATAGGTTTGGGGGCCAAGAGACCCAGTACTTC.

The V and J genes are TRBV29-1 and TRBJ1-1; a possible D gene is TRBD1 (6 bases). CDR3 length: 14 residues. Per germline, CDR1 SQVTM and CDR2 ANQGSEA. Trimming shortened V by 4 bases and J by 1 base, and 13 bases separated the two germline ends. CDR3 sequence (DNA): TGCAGCGTTGGGAGAGGGGGAGGGAACACTGAAGCTTTCTTT. Translated: CSVGRGGGNTEAFF.

This clonotype was observed a handful of times. The CDR3 reads CASSYSNRASGGQYF. In DNA form, the CDR3 reads TGTGCCAGCAGTTACTCGAACAGGGCTTCAGGGGGGCAGTACTTC. V gene TRBV6-5 combines with J gene TRBJ2-5; D is perhaps TRBD1 (7 bases). V was shortened by 0 bases and J by 11 bases, with 19 bases between the two germline ends. The CDR3 totals 15 residues. The germline CDR1 and CDR2 sequences are MNHEY and SVGAGI.

This chain uses TRBV28 with TRBJ2-2, with D perhaps TRBD1 or TRBD2 (5 bases each). V was shortened by 2 bases and J by 4 bases, with 11 bases between the two germline ends. Germline-derived CDR1 and CDR2 are MDHEN and SYDVKM. CDR3 length equals 15 residues. As DNA, the CDR3 is TGTGCCAGCAGTTTAGGGGGAATTGTCACCGGGGAGCTGTTTTTT. It encodes CASSLGGIVTGELFF.

In its sample, this clonotype was seen a few times. The rearrangement joins TRBV10-2 to TRBJ2-7, with D unclear. V was pared by 3 bases and J by 11 bases, with 14 bases between. In germline, CDR1 is WSHSY, CDR2 SAAADI. The CDR3 loop spans 12 amino acids. This CDR3 is CASSEGQTQKYF. CDR3 nucleotides: TGCGCCAGCAGTGAAGGTCAGACCCAGAAGTACTTC.

Note on this clonotype: A much larger clone sits a single nucleotide away, making a read error possible. The gene calls are TRBV29-1 and TRBJ2-7, with D maybe TRBD1 (6 bases). Germline values: CDR1 SQVTM, CDR2 ANQGSEA. The CDR3 is made up of 12 amino acids. CDR3 nucleotides: TGCAGAGTCGAACGTCAGGGGACGGGGCAGTACTTC. Translated: CRVERQGTGQYF.

This clonotype was observed a handful of times. V gene TRBV29-1 combines with J gene TRBJ2-1; tentatively, D is TRBD1 or TRBD2 (6 bases each). Germline V CDR1 and CDR2: SQVTM, ANQGSEA. The CDR3 covers 10 residues. Trimming removed 3 bases from V and 13 bases from J, with 10 bases in between. The CDR3 is CSVEGGTQFF. The DNA of the CDR3 is TGCAGCGTTGAGGGGGGCACCCAGTTCTTC.

In this sample, this clonotype turned up a few times. The gene calls are TRBV9 and TRBJ2-3; D call uncertain. Germline-derived CDR1 and CDR2 are SGDLS and YYNGEE. The CDR3 length is 15 residues. The V gene lost 0 bases and the J gene lost 0 bases, with 8 bases spanning the gap. CDR3 coding DNA: TGTGCCAGCAGCGTAGGTAGGGTCAGCACAGATACGCAGTATTTT. Translation: CASSVGRVSTDTQYF. The whole variable domain, remainder taken from reference TRBV9 and TRBJ2-3, is DSGVTQTPKHLITATGQRVTLRCSPRSGDLSVYWYQQSLDQGLQFLIQYYNGEERAKGNILERFSAQQFPDLHSELNLSSLELGDSALYFCASSVGRVSTDTQYFGPGTRLTVL.

This clonotype was seen more than once but under ten times. The chain links TRBV12-3 or TRBV12-4 to TRBJ1-2; no reliable D call. Trimming removed 3 bases at V and 0 bases at J, with 14 bases between. The CDR3 is 16 residues long. The DNA of the CDR3 is TGTGCCAGCAGTTTCTCCTCGGCCGCTACTAACTATGGCTACACCTTC. The encoded protein is CASSFSSAATNYGYTF.

The V call is TRBV10-3, the J call TRBJ1-1; the match to TRBD1 covers 7 bases. CDR3 length: 15 amino acids. The germline CDR1 and CDR2 sequences are ENHRY and SYGVKD. V lost 3 bases and J lost 0; bases outside the gene matches: 4. The CDR3, as DNA: TGTGCCATCAGTGAAGTCAGGGGGATGAACACTGAAGCTTTCTTT. Protein: CAISEVRGMNTEAFF.

The chain couples TRBV28 to TRBJ2-7; D perhaps matches TRBD2 (5 bases). CDR1 MDHEN and CDR2 SYDVKM come from the germline V gene. This CDR3 comprises 15 residues. V dropped 3 bases and J dropped 1 base, with 13 bases sitting between them. Here the CDR3 DNA reads TGTGCCAGCAGTTTTCGTTGGAGAGGGTCCTACGAGCAGTACTTC. Residues: CASSFRWRGSYEQYF.

This clonotype was observed a handful of times. The chain recombines TRBV5-6 with TRBJ2-7, with 9 bases identical to TRBD1. Trimming at V came to 4 bases and at J to 3 bases, leaving 8 bases not matched to a gene. Germline CDR1 is SGHDT and CDR2 is YYEEEE. This CDR3 has 15 residues. CDR3 protein: CASSIWDRDYYEQYF. The CDR3 DNA sequence: TGTGCCAGCAGCATATGGGACAGGGACTACTACGAGCAGTACTTC.

This clonotype was counted ten times or more. The gene calls are TRBV5-1 and TRBJ2-1, with a possible D match to TRBD2 (5 bases). The CDR3 is made up of 14 amino acids. CDR1 is SGHRS, CDR2 YFSETQ, per germline. V lost 2 bases, J lost 1 base, and 7 bases lay in between. CDR3 region: CASSFQRSYNEQFF. The DNA of the CDR3 is TGCGCCAGCAGCTTTCAGCGGTCCTACAATGAGCAGTTCTTC.

This sequence joins TRBV9 and TRBJ2-2; TRBD1 is a possible D gene (5 bases). V was pared by 6 bases and J by 0 bases, with 15 bases between. The CDR3 extends over 16 amino acids. Germline V gives CDR1 SGDLS, CDR2 YYNGEE. The CDR3 coding sequence is TGTGCCAGCACTCGAGACAGAATAGCGAACACCGGGGAGCTGTTTTTT. Protein sequence: CASTRDRIANTGELFF.